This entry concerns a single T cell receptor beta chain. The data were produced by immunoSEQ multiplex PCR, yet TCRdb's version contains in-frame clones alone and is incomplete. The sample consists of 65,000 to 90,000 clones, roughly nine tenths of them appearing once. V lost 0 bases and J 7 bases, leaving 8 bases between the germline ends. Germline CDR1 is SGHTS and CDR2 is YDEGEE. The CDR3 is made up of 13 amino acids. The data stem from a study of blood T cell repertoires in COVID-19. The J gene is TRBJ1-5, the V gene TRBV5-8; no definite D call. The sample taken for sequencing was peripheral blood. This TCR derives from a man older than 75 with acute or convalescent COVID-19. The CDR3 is CASSLGEEQPQHF. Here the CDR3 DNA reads TGTGCCAGCAGCTTGGGGGAGGAACAGCCCCAGCATTTT.